A selection of T cell receptor beta chains follows, all from one sample in a study of blood T cell repertoires in COVID-19. Only in-frame clones appear in the TCRdb table, and some are missing; sequencing was by immunoSEQ multiplex PCR. The table includes more than 200,000 clones, around four fifths detected once. Sample: peripheral blood. These receptors all come from a woman aged 45-65 years with acute or convalescent COVID-19. Each CDR3 is given without its conserved first and last residue. The order of the fields is J gene, V gene, CDR3 protein.

J gene: TRBJ2-7; V gene: TRBV11-1; CDR3 protein: ASSLGTSSLVQY
J gene: TRBJ2-7; V gene: TRBV30; CDR3 protein: AWRPLTGLSYEQY
J gene: TRBJ1-3; V gene: TRBV11-2; CDR3 protein: ASSSGVNSGNTIY
J gene: TRBJ2-2; V gene: TRBV11-3; CDR3 protein: ASSLGGTDGELF
J gene: TRBJ2-7; V gene: TRBV3-1/TRBV3-2; CDR3 protein: ASSQEGATGFREQY
J gene: TRBJ2-3; V gene: TRBV6-5; CDR3 protein: ASSYSGHNTDTQY
J gene: TRBJ1-6; V gene: TRBV5-1; CDR3 protein: ASSLKAVEESPLH
J gene: TRBJ2-1; V gene: TRBV3-1/TRBV3-2; CDR3 protein: ASSQLQIAGNNEQF
J gene: TRBJ2-1; V gene: TRBV3-1/TRBV3-2; CDR3 protein: ASSFGKTSVKVSSYNEQF
J gene: TRBJ1-6; V gene: TRBV10-3; CDR3 protein: AISVSEPNSPLH
J gene: TRBJ2-2; V gene: TRBV4-2; CDR3 protein: ASSPSGGTGELF
J gene: TRBJ2-5; V gene: TRBV10-3; CDR3 protein: AISGAGQGRFETQY
J gene: TRBJ2-4; V gene: TRBV27; CDR3 protein: ASSPLPQNIQY
J gene: TRBJ2-7; V gene: TRBV19; CDR3 protein: ASSIGVRGEY
J gene: TRBJ2-7; V gene: TRBV19; CDR3 protein: ASSTRTGFYEQY
J gene: TRBJ1-4; V gene: TRBV7-6; CDR3 protein: ASSLAPTENEKLF
J gene: TRBJ2-2; V gene: TRBV7-2; CDR3 protein: ASSLVGLAGGTGELF
J gene: TRBJ2-3; V gene: TRBV20-1; CDR3 protein: SARDGPTQY
J gene: TRBJ2-1; V gene: TRBV5-6; CDR3 protein: ASSSREPSRKQF